This TCR beta chain came from a study of blood T cells in healthy people across ages. Peripheral blood from each donor was collected in a volume of 9.5 to 10 milliliters. This CDR3 spans 17 amino acids. Germline values: CDR1 SGHRS, CDR2 YFSETQ. V lost 1 base to trimming and J lost 0 bases, with 15 bases between them. Then a second PCR, running about 7 to 11 cycles, was carried out with a sample-barcoded 5' primer and a J-beta primer mix. The template-switch adaptor, which had 12 random nucleotides, put a tag on each cDNA molecule. TCRdb processed the 5' RACE reads anew with MiXCR; each CDR3 protein has one entry. Seen here are about 1.1 million distinct CDR3 sequences, approximately 38% observed once, and the top ten hold over 10%.

Sequenced: blood. J is TRBJ2-3 and V is TRBV5-1; D gene uncertain. This TCR came from a man aged 18 to 35 in good health. The CDR3 DNA is TGCGCCAGCAGCTTGTCACCTACGGTAACTAGCACAGATACGCAGTATTTT. Translated, it gives CASSLSPTVTSTDTQYF.